This record looks at one T cell receptor (beta chain) sequence and its context. Its antigen remains unidentified. The data are from a study of T cell clusters in autoimmune cytopenias. Broader study findings: Active autoimmune hepatitis patients had approximately 3-fold fewer exclusive TRB clusters than healthy donors. TRB repertoire shifts in secondary cytopenia and chronic lymphocytic leukemia mostly reflected lymphoma, not autoimmunity. The cluster-lack signature was not seen for secondary cytopenia versus chronic lymphocytic leukemia. Clustering suggested that physiological T cell clusters were missing in primary autoimmune cytopenia patients.

TRB rearrangements were amplified by touch-down multiplex PCR with mixed TRB-A/B primers. Each CDR3 protein gets one entry in TCRdb, which reprocessed the multiplex PCR reads and gives no DNA. In all, the sample yields under 9,000 distinct CDR3 sequences. TRB amplification used approximately 250 ng of peripheral blood genomic DNA. The source of this sequence is a human donor with an autoimmune cytopenia or autoimmune hepatitis (not recorded which). Sequencing used peripheral blood.

The chain's CDR3 is CASSRPGTSEIYEQYF. V usage is TRBV27 and J usage is TRBJ2-7; TCRdb lists TRBD1, though no DNA is available to test this call. CDR1 is MNHEY, CDR2 SMNVEV, per germline (reference sequence). The CDR3 length is 16 residues.